These T cell receptor beta chains were read from a single sample in a study of blood T cell repertoires in COVID-19. TCRdb's copy holds only in-frame clones and misses some; the assay was immunoSEQ multiplex PCR. The sample gives around 78,000 clones, more than 85% of which show up once; around 1% is in the top ten. Sequencing was carried out using PBMCs or T cells enriched from blood (not recorded which). Source of these receptors: a woman aged 50 to 65 with acute COVID-19. Each CDR3 is given with its conserved first and last residue. A D gene is named only where the DNA matches it firmly. Rows give clone size only sometimes, using once, few, many, or a class for an expanded clone.

v_gene,d_gene,abundance,j_gene,CDR3nt,CDR3aa
TRBV30,TRBD1,NA,TRBJ1-2,TGTGCCTGGAGGAGGGGGCTTGGCTACACCTTC,CAWRRGLGYTF
TRBV24-1,TRBD1,once,TRBJ1-4,TGTGCCACCAGTGAGTTACAGGGGGCAACTAATGAAAAACTGTTTTTT,CATSELQGATNEKLFF
TRBV30,NA,NA,TRBJ2-5,TGTGCCTGGTCGCGGGCTGTCCAAGAGACCCAGTACTTC,CAWSRAVQETQYF
TRBV21-1,NA,NA,TRBJ1-2,TGTGCCAGCAGCAAAGCGGGGGGGCCAAACCCTCTTAACTATGGCTACACCTTC,CASSKAGGPNPLNYGYTF
TRBV18,NA,NA,TRBJ2-1,TGTGCCAGCTCACCGCCTTCACGGACAGAAGCCAATGAGCAGTTCTTC,CASSPPSRTEANEQFF
TRBV30,TRBD1,NA,TRBJ2-7,TGTGCCTGGAGCTCGGGACAGGCTGGGTGGGAGCAGTACTTC,CAWSSGQAGWEQYF
TRBV11-2,TRBD2,NA,TRBJ2-2,TGTGCCAGCAGCCTGCGCGGGGGGCATCGAACCGGGGAGCTGTTTTTT,CASSLRGGHRTGELFF
TRBV6-2/TRBV6-3,NA,NA,TRBJ2-7,TGTGCCAGCAGCCCAGGTACCGGGACAAGTAACTACGAGCAGTACTTC,CASSPGTGTSNYEQYF
TRBV28,TRBD1,once,TRBJ1-5,TGTGCCAGCAGTTTAATGGTCAGGGGGAGCAATCAGCCCCAGCATTTT,CASSLMVRGSNQPQHF
TRBV6-5,TRBD2,NA,TRBJ2-3,TGTGCCAGCAGTCAACTAGCGGGACTCACAGATACGCAGTATTTT,CASSQLAGLTDTQYF
TRBV30,TRBD1,NA,TRBJ2-5,TGTGCCTGGAGGAAGGGGGCGCGGGAGACCCAGTACTTC,CAWRKGARETQYF
TRBV5-4,TRBD2,NA,TRBJ2-3,TGTGCCAGCAGCTTGAGGGGCTTAGCGGGAGTCAGCACAGATACGCAGTATTTT,CASSLRGLAGVSTDTQYF
TRBV4-3,NA,once,TRBJ1-2,TGCGCCAGCAGCCAAGATTCGCCCCTTACAGCTCTCCTTAACTATGGCTACACCTTC,CASSQDSPLTALLNYGYTF
TRBV7-9,NA,NA,TRBJ1-1,TGTGCCAGCAGCATGCGGGGCGAGGGCACTGAAGCTTTCTTT,CASSMRGEGTEAFF
TRBV19,TRBD1,NA,TRBJ2-7,TGTGCCAGTAGTATAGCGGGACAGGGTAGAAGCGAGCAGTACTTC,CASSIAGQGRSEQYF
TRBV4-2,NA,NA,TRBJ1-1,TGTGCCAGCAGCCATCCTAACAGGGAGACTGAAGCTTTCTTT,CASSHPNRETEAFF
TRBV12-3/TRBV12-4,NA,NA,TRBJ2-2,TGTGCCAGCAGCCCAGAGGGAGTCGGGGAGCTGTTTTTT,CASSPEGVGELFF
TRBV27,TRBD2,NA,TRBJ2-7,TGTGCCAGCAGTTTAGTCGGGACTAGACTCTACGAGCAGTACTTC,CASSLVGTRLYEQYF
TRBV7-2,TRBD1,NA,TRBJ1-2,TGTGCCAGCAGCAAAAGCCAGGGGGCAGTTTATGGCTACACCTTC,CASSKSQGAVYGYTF
TRBV6-5,NA,NA,TRBJ1-5,TGTGCCAGCATGGGGAGCAATAGCAATCAGCCCCAGCATTTT,CASMGSNSNQPQHF
TRBV19,NA,NA,TRBJ2-1,TGTGCCACCAGCCCGCACAGGGGAGGTGAGCAGTTCTTC,CATSPHRGGEQFF
TRBV7-3,NA,NA,TRBJ1-2,TGTGCCAGCAGCTTAAGCCCCGACAGGTCATATGGCTACACCTTC,CASSLSPDRSYGYTF
TRBV9,TRBD2,few,TRBJ2-7,TGTGCCAGCAGCGTAGCGGGAGCGGGAGAATCATACTCCTACGAGCAGTACTTC,CASSVAGAGESYSYEQYF
TRBV27,TRBD1,NA,TRBJ2-1,TGTGCCAGCAGTTTATCTCCCGACAGGGATGAGCAGTTCTTC,CASSLSPDRDEQFF
TRBV24-1,NA,once,TRBJ1-3,TGTGCCACCAGTGATTTGCTGGGGGAGGCGACTGGAAACACCATATATTTT,CATSDLLGEATGNTIYF
TRBV2,TRBD1,NA,TRBJ1-5,TGTGCCAGTCGGACAGGGGATAGCAATCAGCCCCAGCATTTT,CASRTGDSNQPQHF
TRBV30,NA,NA,TRBJ1-1,TGTGCCTGGTTCTCCAGGTCCTCGAACACTGAAGCTTTCTTT,CAWFSRSSNTEAFF
TRBV10-3,NA,NA,TRBJ2-2,TGTGCCATCCCTACGGGAATGAACACCGGGGAGCTGTTTTTT,CAIPTGMNTGELFF
TRBV6-2/TRBV6-3,NA,NA,TRBJ2-5,TGTGCCAGCAGTTCAGGAGAGACCCAGTACTTC,CASSSGETQYF
TRBV7-9,NA,NA,TRBJ1-5,TGTGCCAGCAGCCAACCCCAGGGACCCCAGCATTTT,CASSQPQGPQHF
TRBV29-1,NA,NA,TRBJ2-7,TGCAGCGTTCGCCTACCCGGTCGGGGCGAGCAGTACTTC,CSVRLPGRGEQYF
TRBV13,NA,once,TRBJ1-1,TGTGCCAGCAGCTTAGACTTGAGCACTGAAGCTTTCTTT,CASSLDLSTEAFF
TRBV29-1,NA,NA,TRBJ1-1,TGCAGCGTTGAAGATCACCCAGGGAACACTGAAGCTTTCTTT,CSVEDHPGNTEAFF
TRBV2,TRBD1,NA,TRBJ2-7,TGTGCCAGCAGCCCAGGGGGCTCAGGGGCCTACGAGCAGTACTTC,CASSPGGSGAYEQYF
TRBV5-6,TRBD2,NA,TRBJ2-5,TGTGCCAGCAGCAACCCTCCGGGACTAGCGGGTATCCAAGAGACCCAGTACTTC,CASSNPPGLAGIQETQYF
TRBV5-1,NA,NA,TRBJ2-1,TGCGCCAGCAGCTTGGCCGGGAGCGGAGAGCCGTACAATGAGCAGTTCTTC,CASSLAGSGEPYNEQFF
TRBV2,NA,NA,TRBJ1-5,TGTGCCAGCAGGGAAGGAGGGACTAATCAGCCCCAGCATTTT,CASREGGTNQPQHF
TRBV24-1,NA,few,TRBJ2-2,TGTGCCACCAGTTCGGCAGATCGGGAAGCCGGGGAGCTGTTTTTT,CATSSADREAGELFF
TRBV2,NA,NA,TRBJ2-3,TGTGCCAGCATCAAACGGGCAGGGAGCACAGATACGCAGTATTTT,CASIKRAGSTDTQYF
TRBV11-2,NA,NA,TRBJ1-5,TGTGCCAGCAGCTTTACAGGAAGCAATCAGCCCCAGCATTTT,CASSFTGSNQPQHF
TRBV29-1,TRBD2,NA,TRBJ2-3,TGCAGCGGGGGACTAGCGGGAGGCGATACGCAGTATTTT,CSGGLAGGDTQYF
TRBV2,TRBD2,once,TRBJ2-7,TGTGCCAGCATGTCCGGGACAGCGGGAGGCGACGAGCAGTACTTC,CASMSGTAGGDEQYF
TRBV5-4,NA,NA,TRBJ2-7,TGTGCCAGCAGCTTGGACAGAGCTTCCTACGAGCAGTACTTC,CASSLDRASYEQYF
TRBV6-2/TRBV6-3,TRBD2,NA,TRBJ2-7,TGTGCCAGCAGCCTGAGGACTAGCGGCTCCGACGAGCAGTACTTC,CASSLRTSGSDEQYF
TRBV5-4,NA,once,TRBJ2-7,TGTGCCAGCAGCTTGGACAGTCCCTACGAGCAGTACTTC,CASSLDSPYEQYF
TRBV24-1,NA,NA,TRBJ2-3,TGTGCCACCAGGCCGACAGTGAACACAGATACGCAGTATTTT,CATRPTVNTDTQYF
TRBV12-3/TRBV12-4,NA,NA,TRBJ1-1,TGTGCCAGCAGCAGGGAGCGGGCTGAAGCTTTCTTT,CASSRERAEAFF
TRBV6-2/TRBV6-3,TRBD1,NA,TRBJ1-2,TGTGCCAGCAGTTACCAGCCTACAGGGGGCAGCTATGGCTACACCTTC,CASSYQPTGGSYGYTF
TRBV29-1,NA,NA,TRBJ1-1,TGCAGCGTTGCCCTAACGGGGATGGGGTCTGAAGCTTTCTTT,CSVALTGMGSEAFF
TRBV6-2/TRBV6-3,NA,NA,TRBJ1-2,TGTGCCAGCAGTTACGATCGAGACTATGGCTACACCTTC,CASSYDRDYGYTF
TRBV9,NA,NA,TRBJ1-4,TGTGCCAGCAGCCCACGGACAGCTAATGAAAAACTGTTTTTT,CASSPRTANEKLFF
TRBV7-9,NA,once,TRBJ2-7,TGTGCCAGCAGCTTAGGCGGCGGGATCTCCTACGAGCAGTACTTC,CASSLGGGISYEQYF
TRBV6-5,TRBD1,NA,TRBJ2-7,TGTGCCAGCAGCCCCGGGACAGGGGTCTACGAGCAGTACTTC,CASSPGTGVYEQYF